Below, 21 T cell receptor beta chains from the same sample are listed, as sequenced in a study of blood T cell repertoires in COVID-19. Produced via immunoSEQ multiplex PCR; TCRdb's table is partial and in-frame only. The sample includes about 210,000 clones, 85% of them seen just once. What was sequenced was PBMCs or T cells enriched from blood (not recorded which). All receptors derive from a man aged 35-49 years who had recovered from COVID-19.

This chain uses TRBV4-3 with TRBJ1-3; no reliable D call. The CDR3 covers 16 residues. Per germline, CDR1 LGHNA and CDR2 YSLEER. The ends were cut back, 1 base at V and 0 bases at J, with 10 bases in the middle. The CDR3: CASSQGSVGSGNTIYF. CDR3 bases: TGCGCCAGCAGCCAAGGATCAGTTGGCTCTGGAAACACCATATATTTT.

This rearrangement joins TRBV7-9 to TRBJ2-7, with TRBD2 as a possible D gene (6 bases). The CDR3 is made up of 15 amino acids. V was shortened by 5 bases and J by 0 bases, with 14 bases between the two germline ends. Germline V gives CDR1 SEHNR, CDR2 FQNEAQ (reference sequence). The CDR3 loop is CASSHRGAASYEQYF. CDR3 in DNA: TGTGCCAGCAGCCACCGCGGGGCAGCCTCCTACGAGCAGTACTTC.

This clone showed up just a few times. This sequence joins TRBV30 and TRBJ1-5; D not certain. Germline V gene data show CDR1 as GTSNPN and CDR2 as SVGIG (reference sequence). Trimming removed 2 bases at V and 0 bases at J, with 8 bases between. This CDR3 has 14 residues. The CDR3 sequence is CAWSPGGSNQPQHF. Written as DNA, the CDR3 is TGTGCCTGGAGTCCGGGTGGTAGCAATCAGCCCCAGCATTTT. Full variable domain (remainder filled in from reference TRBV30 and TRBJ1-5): SQTIHQWPATLVQPVGSPLSLECTVEGTSNPNLYWYRQAAGRGLQLLFYSVGIGQISSEVPQNLSASRPQDRQFILSSKKLLLSDSGFYLCAWSPGGSNQPQHFGDGTRLSIL.

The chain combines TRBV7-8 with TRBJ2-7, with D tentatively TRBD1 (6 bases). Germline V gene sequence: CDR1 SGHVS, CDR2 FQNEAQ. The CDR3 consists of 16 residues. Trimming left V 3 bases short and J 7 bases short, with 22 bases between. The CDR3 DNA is TGTGCCAGCAGCTTCCACAGGGACGGAGCTGGAGAGGAGCAGTACTTC. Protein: CASSFHRDGAGEEQYF.

CDR3 sequence reads: CASSRRTGLETQYF. The CDR3 bases are TGTGCCAGCAGCCGACGAACAGGGTTAGAGACCCAGTACTTC. The genes are TRBV14 and TRBJ2-5, with D maybe TRBD1 (6 bases). V was shortened by 4 bases and J by 4 bases, with 13 bases between the two germline ends. Germline assignment: CDR1 SGHDN and CDR2 FVKESK. The CDR3 runs 14 residues. Supplemented by reference TRBV14 and TRBJ2-5, the full variable domain reads EAGVTQFPSHSVIEKGQTVTLRCDPISGHDNLYWYRRVMGKEIKFLLHFVKESKQDESGMPNNRFLAERTGGTYSTLKVQPAELEDSGVYFCASSRRTGLETQYFGPGTRLLVL.

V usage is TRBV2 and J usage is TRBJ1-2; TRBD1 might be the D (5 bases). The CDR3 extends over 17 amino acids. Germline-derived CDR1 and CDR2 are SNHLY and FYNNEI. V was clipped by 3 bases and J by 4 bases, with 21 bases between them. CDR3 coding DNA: TGTGCCAGCAGTGATTCCCCTCCGACAGTCCTTTTCTATGGCTACACCTTC. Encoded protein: CASSDSPPTVLFYGYTF. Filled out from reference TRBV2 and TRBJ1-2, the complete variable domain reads EPEVTQTPSHQVTQMGQEVILRCVPISNHLYFYWYRQILGQKVEFLVSFYNNEISEKSEIFDDQFSVERPDGSNFTLKIRSTKLEDSAMYFCASSDSPPTVLFYGYTFGSGTRLTVV.

The CDR3 region has the DNA TGTGCCAGCAGCTTGGCTGGGCAGTATTGGGCCGATCAGCCCCAGCATTTT. It yields the protein CASSLAGQYWADQPQHF. The J gene is TRBJ1-5, the V gene TRBV5-6; D is ambiguous. The germline V gene has CDR1 SGHDT and CDR2 YYEEEE. V was clipped by 0 bases and J by 5 bases, with 18 bases between them. This CDR3 region has 17 residues.

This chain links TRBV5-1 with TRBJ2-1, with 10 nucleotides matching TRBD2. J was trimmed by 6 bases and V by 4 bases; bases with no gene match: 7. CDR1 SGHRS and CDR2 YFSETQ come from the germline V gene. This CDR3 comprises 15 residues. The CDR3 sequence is CASSPLAGVGNEQFF. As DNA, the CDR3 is TGCGCCAGCAGCCCGCTAGCGGGAGTTGGCAATGAGCAGTTCTTC.

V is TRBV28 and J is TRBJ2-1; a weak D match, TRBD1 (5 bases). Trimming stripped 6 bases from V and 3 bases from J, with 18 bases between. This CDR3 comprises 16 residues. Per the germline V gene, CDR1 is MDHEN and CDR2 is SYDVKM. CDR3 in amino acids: CASRDPNGQGYNEQFF. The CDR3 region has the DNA TGTGCCAGCAGAGATCCCAACGGGCAGGGCTACAATGAGCAGTTCTTC.

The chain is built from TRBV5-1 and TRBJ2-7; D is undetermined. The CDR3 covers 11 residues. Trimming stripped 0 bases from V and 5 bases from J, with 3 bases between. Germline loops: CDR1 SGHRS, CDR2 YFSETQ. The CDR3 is CASSLANEQYF. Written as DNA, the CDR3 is TGCGCCAGCAGCTTGGCAAACGAGCAGTACTTC.

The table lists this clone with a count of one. The CDR3 bases are TGTGCCAGTAGTATAGGGGGGACAGCAAGTTATAGCAATCAGCCCCAGCATTTT. As protein: CASSIGGTASYSNQPQHF. The V call is TRBV19, the J call TRBJ1-5; TRBD1 matches at 7 bases. The J segment lost 0 bases and the V segment lost 1 base, leaving 9 bases of the junction unmatched. CDR1 and CDR2 (germline): LNHDA, SQIVND (reference sequence). The CDR3 has 18 amino acids.

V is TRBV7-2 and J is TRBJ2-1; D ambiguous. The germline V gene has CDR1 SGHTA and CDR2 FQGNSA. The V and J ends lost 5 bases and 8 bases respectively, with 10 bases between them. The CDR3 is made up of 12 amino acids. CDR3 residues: CASSPLVDEQFF. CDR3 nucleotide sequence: TGTGCCAGCAGCCCATTAGTTGATGAGCAGTTCTTC.

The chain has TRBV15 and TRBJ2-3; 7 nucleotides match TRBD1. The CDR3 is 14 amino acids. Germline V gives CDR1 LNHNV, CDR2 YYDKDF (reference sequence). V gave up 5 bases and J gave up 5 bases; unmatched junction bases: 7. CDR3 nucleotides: TGTGCCACCAGCGATCCAGGGGGTATAGATACGCAGTATTTT. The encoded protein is CATSDPGGIDTQYF.

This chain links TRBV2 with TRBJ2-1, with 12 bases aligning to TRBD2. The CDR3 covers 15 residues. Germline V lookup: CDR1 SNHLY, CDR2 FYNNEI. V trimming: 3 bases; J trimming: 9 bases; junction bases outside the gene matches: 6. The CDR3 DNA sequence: TGTGCCAGCAGTGATTGGACTAGCGGGACCGGTGAGCAGTTCTTC. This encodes CASSDWTSGTGEQFF.

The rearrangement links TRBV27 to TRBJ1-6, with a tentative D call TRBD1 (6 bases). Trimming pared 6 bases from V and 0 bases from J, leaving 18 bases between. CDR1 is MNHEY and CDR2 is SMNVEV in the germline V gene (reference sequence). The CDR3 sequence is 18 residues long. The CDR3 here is CASRTGTIPSSYNSPLHF. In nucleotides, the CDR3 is TGTGCCAGCAGGACCGGGACAATACCGAGCTCCTATAATTCACCCCTCCACTTT.

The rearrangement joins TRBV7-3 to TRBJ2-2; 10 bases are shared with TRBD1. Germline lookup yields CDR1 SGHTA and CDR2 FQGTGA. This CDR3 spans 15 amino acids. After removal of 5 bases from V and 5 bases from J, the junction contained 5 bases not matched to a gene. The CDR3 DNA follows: TGTGCCAGCAGCGGAAGGACAGGGGGTACCGGGGAGCTGTTTTTT. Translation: CASSGRTGGTGELFF. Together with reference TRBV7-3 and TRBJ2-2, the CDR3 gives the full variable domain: GAGVSQTPSNKVTEKGKYVELRCDPISGHTALYWYRQSLGQGPEFLIYFQGTGAADDSGLPNDRFFAVRPEGSVSTLKIQRTERGDSAVYLCASSGRTGGTGELFFGEGSRLTVL.

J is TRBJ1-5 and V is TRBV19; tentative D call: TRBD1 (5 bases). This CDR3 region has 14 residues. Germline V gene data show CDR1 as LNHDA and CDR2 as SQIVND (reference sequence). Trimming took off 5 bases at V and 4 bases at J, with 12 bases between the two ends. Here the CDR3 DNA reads TGTGCCAGTAGTCGGGGGGTCGGGAATCAGCCCCAGCATTTT. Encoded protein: CASSRGVGNQPQHF.

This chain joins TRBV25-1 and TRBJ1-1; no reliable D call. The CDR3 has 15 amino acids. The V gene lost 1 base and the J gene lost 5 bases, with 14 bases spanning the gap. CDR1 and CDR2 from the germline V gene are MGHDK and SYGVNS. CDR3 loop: CASSESVVERTEAFF. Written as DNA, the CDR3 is TGTGCCAGCAGTGAATCGGTAGTGGAGAGAACTGAAGCTTTCTTT.

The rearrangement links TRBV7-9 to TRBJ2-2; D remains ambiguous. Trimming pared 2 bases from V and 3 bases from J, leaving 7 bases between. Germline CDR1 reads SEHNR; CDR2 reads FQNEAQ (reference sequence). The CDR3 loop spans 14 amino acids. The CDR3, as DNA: TGTGCCAGCAGCTTACGAGCGCACACCGGGGAGCTGTTTTTT. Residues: CASSLRAHTGELFF. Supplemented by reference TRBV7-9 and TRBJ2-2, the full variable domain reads DTGVSQNPRHKITKRGQNVTFRCDPISEHNRLYWYRQTLGQGPEFLTYFQNEAQLEKSRLLSDRFSAERPKGSFSTLEIQRTEQGDSAMYLCASSLRAHTGELFFGEGSRLTVL.

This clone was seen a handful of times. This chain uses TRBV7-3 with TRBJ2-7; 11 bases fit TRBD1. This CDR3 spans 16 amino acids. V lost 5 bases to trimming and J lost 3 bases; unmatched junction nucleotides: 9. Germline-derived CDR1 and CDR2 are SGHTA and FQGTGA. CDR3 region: CASSLGGDRGVYEQYF. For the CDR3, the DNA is TGTGCCAGCAGCCTGGGAGGGGACAGGGGGGTCTACGAGCAGTACTTC. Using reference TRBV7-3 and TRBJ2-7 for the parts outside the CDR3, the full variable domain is GAGVSQTPSNKVTEKGKYVELRCDPISGHTALYWYRQSLGQGPEFLIYFQGTGAADDSGLPNDRFFAVRPEGSVSTLKIQRTERGDSAVYLCASSLGGDRGVYEQYFGPGTRLTVT.

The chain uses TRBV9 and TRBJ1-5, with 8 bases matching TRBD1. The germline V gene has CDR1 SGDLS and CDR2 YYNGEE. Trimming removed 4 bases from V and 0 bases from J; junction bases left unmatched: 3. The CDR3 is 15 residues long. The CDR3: CASSRTGNSNQPQHF. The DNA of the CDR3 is TGTGCCAGCAGCCGGACAGGGAATAGCAATCAGCCCCAGCATTTT.